This TCR beta chain comes out of a study of breast tumors, draining lymph nodes, adjacent tissues. The lymph nodes were axillary draining lymph nodes from breast cancer patients. TCRdb fed the multiplex PCR reads into MiXCR, producing one record per CDR3 protein. The sample shows about 180,000 distinct CDR3 sequences, approximately 33% of them seen only once. V shed 3 bases and J 2 bases; nucleotides not matched to a gene: 7. The CDR3 has 17 residues. Germline CDR1 reads MGHDK; CDR2 reads SYGVNS. The rearrangement uses TRBV25-1 and TRBJ2-1; 10 nucleotides align to TRBD2. The sequenced material came from axillary lymph node tissue. The receptor was derived from a female donor with breast cancer. Some clones in this sample may be carry-over from other donors' samples. The CDR3 here is CASSEMGLANPYNEQFF. The CDR3 DNA is TGTGCCAGCAGTGAGATGGGACTAGCGAACCCCTACAATGAGCAGTTCTTC. The whole variable domain, filled in from reference TRBV25-1 and TRBJ2-1, reads EADIYQTPRYLVIGTGKKITLECSQTMGHDKMYWYQQDPGMELHLIHYSYGVNSTEKGDLSSESTVSRIRTEHFPLTLESARPSHTSQYLCASSEMGLANPYNEQFFGPGTRLTVL.